The 17 T cell receptor beta chains listed next were all sequenced from one sample in a study of T cell responses to AZD1222 COVID-19 vaccine. The assay was immunoSEQ multiplex PCR, and TCRdb's table has in-frame clones only and misses some. The sample lists more than 150,000 clones; more than 70% were seen once. The sequencing used peripheral blood, collected 28 days after the second AZD1222 dose. All receptors derive from an adult who received the AZD1222 COVID-19 vaccine.

The chain uses TRBV5-1 and TRBJ2-5; D might be TRBD2 (6 bases). The length of the CDR3 is 15 residues. Deletions cut 4 bases from V and 2 bases from J, with 15 bases between. Germline CDR1 reads SGHRS; CDR2 reads YFSETQ. The CDR3 region has the DNA TGCGCCAGCAGCCGTTCGGGAGTTCGACAAGAGACCCAGTACTTC. As protein: CASSRSGVRQETQYF.

The chain employs TRBV4-2 and TRBJ2-3; 10 nucleotides agree with TRBD2. The junction had 8 bases not matched to a gene; V was cut back by 1 base and J by 1 base. The CDR3 runs to 18 residues. The germline V gene encodes CDR1 LGHNA and CDR2 YNFKEQ. The CDR3 region is CASSQGSSGSRRTDTQYF. CDR3 sequence (DNA): TGTGCCAGCAGCCAAGGGTCTAGCGGGAGCCGCCGCACAGATACGCAGTATTTT.

This sequence joins TRBV7-2 and TRBJ2-7, with D maybe TRBD2 (6 bases). The V gene's germline CDR1 is SGHTA and CDR2 FQGNSA. V lost 6 bases and J 0 bases, leaving 9 bases between the germline ends. The CDR3 spans 13 residues. The CDR3 DNA reads as TGTGCCAGCAGTTCGGACTACTCCTACGAGCAGTACTTC. It translates to CASSSDYSYEQYF.

The chain recombines TRBV3-1 (or the pseudogene TRBV3-2) with TRBJ2-7, with D possibly being TRBD1 or TRBD2 (5 bases each). Trimming removed 1 base from V and 7 bases from J, with 8 bases in between. CDR1 and CDR2 (germline): LGHDT, YNNKEL (reference sequence). The CDR3 spans 12 residues. The CDR3 coding sequence is TGTGCCAGCAGCCAAGCAGGGACGGAGCAGTACTTC. Translation gives CASSQAGTEQYF.

This chain uses TRBV19 with TRBJ1-1; 9 nucleotides agree with TRBD1. The length of the CDR3 is 14 residues. CDR1 is LNHDA, CDR2 SQIVND, per germline (reference sequence). With V trimmed by 4 bases and J by 11 bases, 11 bases remained unmatched. Here the CDR3 DNA reads TGTGCCAGTAGTACTTTCTCGGACAGGGGAGCCGCTTTCTTT. Protein sequence: CASSTFSDRGAAFF.

The chain carries TRBV5-6 and TRBJ1-3; 8 positions agree with TRBD1. The V gene's germline CDR1 is SGHDT and CDR2 YYEEEE. With V trimmed by 5 bases and J by 9 bases, 7 bases remained unmatched. This CDR3 has 13 amino acids. The CDR3 DNA reads TGTGCCAGCAGTCCGACAGGGGAAAGCACCATATATTTT. Its protein product is CASSPTGESTIYF.

V is TRBV28 and J is TRBJ1-3, with D perhaps TRBD1 (6 bases). Per the germline V gene, CDR1 is MDHEN and CDR2 is SYDVKM. The V and J ends lost 7 bases and 4 bases respectively, with 17 bases between them. There are 15 residues in the CDR3. This chain's CDR3 is CASTPGGARGNTIYF. CDR3 in DNA: TGTGCCAGCACTCCTGGGGGGGCGCGGGGAAACACCATATATTTT.

The gene calls are TRBV5-8 and TRBJ2-4, with a tentative D call TRBD2 (5 bases). The CDR3 has 16 amino acids. Germline loops: CDR1 SGHTS, CDR2 YDEGEE. V was clipped by 3 bases and J by 0 bases, with 13 bases between them. CDR3 bases: TGTGCCAGCAGCTCAGGACTCCACCTAGCCAAAAACATTCAGTACTTC. Residues: CASSSGLHLAKNIQYF.

This chain links TRBV30 with TRBJ2-5; 9 bases align to TRBD2. J was trimmed by 6 bases and V by 0 bases; bases with no gene match: 8. Germline-derived CDR1 and CDR2 are GTSNPN and SVGIG (reference sequence). The CDR3 is 15 amino acids. The CDR3 here is CAWSVEWTSDKTQYF. In DNA form, the CDR3 reads TGTGCCTGGAGTGTAGAGTGGACTAGCGATAAGACCCAGTACTTC.

The chain uses TRBV19 and TRBJ2-1; 13 bases are a match to TRBD2. This CDR3 is built from 16 residues. V shed 3 bases and J 6 bases; nucleotides not matched to a gene: 5. Germline V gives CDR1 LNHDA, CDR2 SQIVND (reference sequence). The DNA for the CDR3 is TGTGCCAGTAGTATTTGGACTAGCGGGAGTGGCAATGAGCAGTTCTTC. The encoded protein is CASSIWTSGSGNEQFF.

The CDR3 DNA reads as TGTGCCAGCAGCCAGATGAATAATTCACCCCTCCACTTT. Protein sequence: CASSQMNNSPLHF. This sequence joins TRBV3-1 (or the pseudogene TRBV3-2) and TRBJ1-6; D is unresolved. Trimming cost V 3 bases and J 5 bases, with 5 bases left between them. The length of the CDR3 is 13 residues. Germline CDR1 and CDR2: LGHDT and YNNKEL (reference sequence).

V gene TRBV18 combines with J gene TRBJ2-1, with 9 nucleotides matching TRBD2. V gave up 6 bases and J gave up 6 bases; unmatched junction bases: 3. The germline gives CDR1 KGHSH, CDR2 LQKENI. There are 13 residues in the CDR3. The CDR3 spells CASSVAGVNEQFF. The CDR3 nucleotides are TGTGCCAGCTCCGTAGCGGGGGTCAATGAGCAGTTCTTC.

DNA of the CDR3: TGTGCCAGCCGGCAGGGATCCTCCGAAAAACTGTTTTTT. This translates into CASRQGSSEKLFF. V usage is TRBV28 and J usage is TRBJ1-4; weak D call: TRBD1 (5 bases). In germline, CDR1 is MDHEN, CDR2 SYDVKM. The CDR3 runs to 13 residues. V was trimmed by 8 bases and J by 8 bases, leaving 15 bases between them.

The chain employs TRBV4-3 and TRBJ2-1; 9 positions match TRBD2. The CDR3 runs to 16 residues. Germline V gene sequence: CDR1 LGHNA, CDR2 YSLEER. V lost 1 base and J lost 4; bases outside the gene matches: 5. For the CDR3, the DNA is TGCGCCAGCAGCCAAGCGACTAGCGGAGATTACAATGAGCAGTTCTTC. The encoded protein is CASSQATSGDYNEQFF.

This clone was detected a few times. The chain combines TRBV18 with TRBJ1-2, with D possibly TRBD1 on 6 matching bases. The CDR3 is made up of 14 amino acids. V lost 1 base and J lost 4, with 10 bases in between. Germline values: CDR1 KGHSH, CDR2 LQKENI. CDR3 sequence (DNA): TGTGCCAGCTCACCACAGGACAGTTCCTATGGCTACACCTTC. Its translation is CASSPQDSSYGYTF.

The rearrangement joins TRBV4-3 to TRBJ1-2, with 9 bases lining up with TRBD1. Trimming took 5 bases from V and 1 from J; bases not matched to a gene: 8. This CDR3 is built from 16 residues. CDR1 is LGHNA, CDR2 YSLEER, per germline. The CDR3 region is CASSKGTGNLNYGYTF. CDR3 sequence (DNA): TGCGCCAGCAGCAAAGGGACAGGGAACCTTAACTATGGCTACACCTTC.

This chain connects TRBV30 to TRBJ1-2; 8 bases map to TRBD1. V shed 6 bases and J 5 bases; nucleotides not matched to a gene: 8. Germline V gene lookup returns CDR1 GTSNPN and CDR2 SVGIG (reference sequence). The CDR3 extends over 13 amino acids. CDR3 loop: CACSQGASYGYTF. Written as DNA, the CDR3 is TGTGCCTGTTCCCAGGGGGCGTCTTATGGCTACACCTTC.